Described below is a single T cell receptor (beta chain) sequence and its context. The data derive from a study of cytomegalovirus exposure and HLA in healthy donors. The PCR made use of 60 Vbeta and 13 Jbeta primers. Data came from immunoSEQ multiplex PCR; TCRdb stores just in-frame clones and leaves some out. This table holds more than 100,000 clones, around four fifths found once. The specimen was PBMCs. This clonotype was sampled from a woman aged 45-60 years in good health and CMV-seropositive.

The CDR3: CASSASGGETDTQYF. For the CDR3, the DNA is TGTGCCAGCTCGGCTAGCGGGGGAGAAACAGATACGCAGTATTTT. V is TRBV18 and J is TRBJ2-3; 10 bases are a match to TRBD2. In germline, CDR1 is KGHSH, CDR2 LQKENI. This CDR3 has 15 residues. Losses at the gene ends were 6 bases for V and 3 bases for J; bases not matched to a gene: 6.